This TCR beta chain stems from a study of regulatory T cells in long-lasting Graves disease. Across the study: Patients with new Graves' disease had used antithyroid drugs below 3 months.

Combining iRepertoire HTBI primers with Arm-PCR of CDR3 regions, the authors built TCR beta libraries. In TCRdb, the multiplex PCR reads were re-called with MiXCR into one record per CDR3 protein. The table has hundreds of thousands of distinct CDR3 sequences, 15% to 20% seen once. V shed 6 bases, J shed 1 base, and the junction held 5 bases outside the gene matches. The CDR3 has 15 residues. As to time point: newly diagnosed GD, antithyroid drugs for less than 3 months. The TCR library was prepared using RNA isolated from PBMCs. The authors drew 9 to 10 milliliters of peripheral blood into EDTA tubes.

The sample here was peripheral blood mononuclear cells (PBMCs), taken at new diagnosis, from a patient treated with antithyroid drugs. The chain couples TRBV12-3 or TRBV12-4 to TRBJ1-1, with 10 positions matching TRBD1. This clonotype was sampled from a female donor with Graves disease. CDR3 loop: CASRKTGGSNTEAFF. The CDR3 DNA reads TGTGCCAGCAGGAAGACAGGGGGCTCGAACACTGAAGCTTTCTTT.